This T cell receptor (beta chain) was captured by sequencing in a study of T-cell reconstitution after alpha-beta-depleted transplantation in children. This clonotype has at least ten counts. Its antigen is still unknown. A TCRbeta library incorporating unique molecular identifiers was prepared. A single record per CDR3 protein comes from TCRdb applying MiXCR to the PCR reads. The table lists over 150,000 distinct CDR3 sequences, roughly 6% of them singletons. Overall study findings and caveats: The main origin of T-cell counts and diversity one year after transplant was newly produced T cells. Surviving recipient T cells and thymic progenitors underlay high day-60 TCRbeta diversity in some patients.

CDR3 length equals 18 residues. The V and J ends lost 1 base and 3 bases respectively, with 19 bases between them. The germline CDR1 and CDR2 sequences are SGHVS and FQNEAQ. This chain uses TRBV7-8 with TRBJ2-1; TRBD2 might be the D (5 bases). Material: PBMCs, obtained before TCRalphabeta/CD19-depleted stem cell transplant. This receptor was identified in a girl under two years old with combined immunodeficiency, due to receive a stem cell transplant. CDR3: CASSLGAGTLVNYNEQFF. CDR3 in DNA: TGTGCCAGCAGCTTAGGGGCGGGTACACTCGTTAACTACAATGAGCAGTTCTTC.